This record covers a single T cell receptor (beta chain). Its antigen remains unidentified. This sample was included in a study of shared clonotypes between healthy human individuals. Study results and limitations: Clonotypes shared by all four donors outscored non-shared clonotypes in generation probability. Larger richness was generally estimated for naive than memory subsets.

CDR3 length: 14 residues. Germline CDR1 and CDR2: SNHLY and FYNNEI. V was trimmed by 9 bases and J by 7 bases, leaving 18 bases between them. Deep-level assay runs were performed. It was across several immunoSEQ plates that each subset's genomic DNA was evenly split. This table comes from immunoSEQ multiplex PCR, and its TCRdb copy is limited to in-frame clones, with some not included. This sample has under 200,000 clones, with 85% to 95% found just once. The TCR sequence derives from a young woman in good health. The material sequenced was naive CD4+ T cells sorted from blood. Indicated subset: CD45RA+ positively selected. This chain uses TRBV2 with TRBJ2-2; a possible D gene is TRBD2 (6 bases). The CDR3: CARTTEGQGGELFF. The DNA for the CDR3 is TGTGCCAGGACCACGGAGGGGCAAGGCGGGGAGCTGTTTTTT.